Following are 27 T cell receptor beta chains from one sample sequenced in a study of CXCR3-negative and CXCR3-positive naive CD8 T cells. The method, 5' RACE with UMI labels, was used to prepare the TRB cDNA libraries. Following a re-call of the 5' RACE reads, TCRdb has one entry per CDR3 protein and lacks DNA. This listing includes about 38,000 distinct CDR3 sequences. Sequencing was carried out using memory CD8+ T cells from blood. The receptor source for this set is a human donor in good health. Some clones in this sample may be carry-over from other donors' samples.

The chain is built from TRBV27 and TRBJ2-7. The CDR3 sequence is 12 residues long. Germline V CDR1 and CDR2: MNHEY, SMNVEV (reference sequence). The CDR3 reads CASSLWGYEQYF.

CDR3 sequence: CASSYVGTGYRNEQFF. The chain couples TRBV2 to TRBJ2-1; TCRdb calls TRBD1, which cannot be checked without DNA. There are 16 residues in the CDR3. Germline lookup yields CDR1 SNHLY and CDR2 FYNNEI.

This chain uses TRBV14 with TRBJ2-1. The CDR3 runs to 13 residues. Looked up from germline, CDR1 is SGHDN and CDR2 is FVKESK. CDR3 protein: CASSRGLYNEQFF.

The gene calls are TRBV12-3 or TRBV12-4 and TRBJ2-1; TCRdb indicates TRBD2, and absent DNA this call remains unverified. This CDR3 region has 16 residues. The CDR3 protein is CASSPPLAGVYNEQFF.

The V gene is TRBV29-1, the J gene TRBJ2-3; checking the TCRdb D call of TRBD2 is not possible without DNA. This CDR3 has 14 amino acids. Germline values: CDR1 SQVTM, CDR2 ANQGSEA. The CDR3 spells CSVEAKGPTDTQYF.

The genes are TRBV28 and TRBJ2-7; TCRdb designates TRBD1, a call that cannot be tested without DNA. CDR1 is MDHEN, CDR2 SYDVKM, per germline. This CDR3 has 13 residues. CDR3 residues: CASSLGPSYEQYF.

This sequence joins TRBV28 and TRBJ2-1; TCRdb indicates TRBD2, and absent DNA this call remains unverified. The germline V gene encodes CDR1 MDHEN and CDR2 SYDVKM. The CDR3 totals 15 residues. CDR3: CASSLVGGGPPGQFF. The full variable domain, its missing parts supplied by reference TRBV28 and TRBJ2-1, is DVKVTQSSRYLVKRTGEKVFLECVQDMDHENMFWYRQDPGLGLRLIYFSYDVKMKEKGDIPEGYSVSREKKERFSLILESASTNQTSMYLCASSLVGGGPPGQFFGPGTRLTVL.

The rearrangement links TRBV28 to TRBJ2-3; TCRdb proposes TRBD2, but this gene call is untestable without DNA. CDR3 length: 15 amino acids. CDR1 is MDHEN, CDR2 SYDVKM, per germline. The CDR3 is CASSLLAGVTDTQYF. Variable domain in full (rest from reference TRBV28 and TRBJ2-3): DVKVTQSSRYLVKRTGEKVFLECVQDMDHENMFWYRQDPGLGLRLIYFSYDVKMKEKGDIPEGYSVSREKKERFSLILESASTNQTSMYLCASSLLAGVTDTQYFGPGTRLTVL.

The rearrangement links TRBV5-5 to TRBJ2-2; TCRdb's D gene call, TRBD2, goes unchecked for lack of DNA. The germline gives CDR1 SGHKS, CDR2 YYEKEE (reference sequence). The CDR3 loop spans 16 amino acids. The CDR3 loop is CASSSGLDFDTGELFF.

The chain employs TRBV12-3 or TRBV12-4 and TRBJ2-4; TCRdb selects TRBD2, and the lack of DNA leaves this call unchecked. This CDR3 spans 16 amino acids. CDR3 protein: CASSTEILAGKNIQYF.

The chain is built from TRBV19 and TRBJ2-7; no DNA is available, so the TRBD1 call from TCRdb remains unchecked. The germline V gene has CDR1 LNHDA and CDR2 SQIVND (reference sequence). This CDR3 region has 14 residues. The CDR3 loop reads CASSISGAGDEQYF.

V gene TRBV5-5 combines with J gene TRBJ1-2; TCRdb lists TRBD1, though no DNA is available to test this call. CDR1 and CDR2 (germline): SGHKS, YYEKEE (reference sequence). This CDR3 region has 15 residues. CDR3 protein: CASSLSPDSLYGYTF.

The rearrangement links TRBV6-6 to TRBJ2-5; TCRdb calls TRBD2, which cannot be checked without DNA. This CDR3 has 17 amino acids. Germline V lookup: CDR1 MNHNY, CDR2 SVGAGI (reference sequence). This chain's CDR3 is CASSYSLAGGPQETQYF.

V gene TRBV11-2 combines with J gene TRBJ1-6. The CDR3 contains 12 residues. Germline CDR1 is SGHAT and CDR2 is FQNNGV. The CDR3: CASSLDNSPLHF.

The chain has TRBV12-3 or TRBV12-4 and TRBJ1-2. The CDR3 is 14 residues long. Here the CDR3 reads CASSFVRGIDGYTF.

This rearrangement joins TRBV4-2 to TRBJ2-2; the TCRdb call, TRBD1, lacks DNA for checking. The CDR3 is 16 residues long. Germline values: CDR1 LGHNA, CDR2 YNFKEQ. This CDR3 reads CASSQDWERVTGELFF.

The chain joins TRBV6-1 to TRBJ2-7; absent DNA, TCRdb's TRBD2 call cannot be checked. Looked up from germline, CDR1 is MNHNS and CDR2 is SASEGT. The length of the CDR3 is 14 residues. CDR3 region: CASSAAGLGDEQYF.

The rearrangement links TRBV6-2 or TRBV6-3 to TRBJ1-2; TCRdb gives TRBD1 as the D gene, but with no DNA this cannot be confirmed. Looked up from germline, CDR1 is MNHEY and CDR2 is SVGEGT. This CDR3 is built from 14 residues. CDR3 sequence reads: CACNRPTGNYGYTF.

Here the CDR3 reads CASSLVLAGTGELFF. The V and J genes are TRBV7-8 and TRBJ2-2. The CDR3 contains 15 residues. Germline loops: CDR1 SGHVS, CDR2 FQNEAQ.

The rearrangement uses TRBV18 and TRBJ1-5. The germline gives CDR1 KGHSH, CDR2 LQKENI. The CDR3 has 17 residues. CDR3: CASSPDLLQNSNQPQHF.

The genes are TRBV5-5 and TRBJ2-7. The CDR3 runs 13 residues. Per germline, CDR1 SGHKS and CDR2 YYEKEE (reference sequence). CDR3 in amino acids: CASSPTEAWEQYF.

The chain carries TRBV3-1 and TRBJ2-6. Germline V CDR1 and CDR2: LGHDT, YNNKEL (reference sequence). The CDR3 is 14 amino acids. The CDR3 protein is CASSWSSGANVLTF.

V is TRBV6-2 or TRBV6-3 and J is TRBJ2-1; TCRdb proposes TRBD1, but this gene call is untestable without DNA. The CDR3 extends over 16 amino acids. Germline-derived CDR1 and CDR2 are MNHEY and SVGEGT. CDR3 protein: CASSRMREGAYNEQFF.

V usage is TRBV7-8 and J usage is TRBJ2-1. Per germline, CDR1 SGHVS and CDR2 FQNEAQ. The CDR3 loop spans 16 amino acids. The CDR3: CASSLVMGSSYNEQFF.

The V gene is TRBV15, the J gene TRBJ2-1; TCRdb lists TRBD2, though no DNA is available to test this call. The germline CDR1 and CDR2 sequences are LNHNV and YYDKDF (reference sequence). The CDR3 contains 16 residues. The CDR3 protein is CATSTHGLAENNEQFF.

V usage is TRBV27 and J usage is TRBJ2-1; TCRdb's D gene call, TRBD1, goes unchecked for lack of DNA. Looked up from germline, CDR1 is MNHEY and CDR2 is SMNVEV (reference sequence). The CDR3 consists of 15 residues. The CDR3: CASSPPTEHYNEQFF.

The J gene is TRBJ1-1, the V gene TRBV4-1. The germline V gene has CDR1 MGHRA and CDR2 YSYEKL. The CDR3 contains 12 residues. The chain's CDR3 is CASSQGHTEAFF.